This T cell receptor (beta chain) is drawn from a study of blood T cell repertoires in COVID-19. Study-level background: Sites in the United States, Italy and Spain provided acute and convalescent COVID-19 samples.

As handled by the study authors: Counts of nucleated cells, estimated from reference gene primer amplification, were obtained. Data came from immunoSEQ multiplex PCR; TCRdb stores just in-frame clones and leaves some out. V, J and clone size derive from that table, while D and trimming were established from the DNA sequence. The sample lists approximately 300,000 clones; 87% were seen once. The length of the CDR3 is 13 residues. V shed 8 bases and J shed 1 base, with 11 bases lying between them. CDR1 MNHEY and CDR2 SMNVEV come from the germline V gene (reference sequence). The chain is built from TRBV27 and TRBJ1-1, with D unresolved. The sample was peripheral blood. The origin of this receptor is a man aged 50 to 60 with active or convalescent COVID-19. As DNA, the CDR3 is TGTGCCAGCCACGGAGCCGCGAACACTGAAGCTTTCTTT. As protein: CASHGAANTEAFF.